The 7 T cell receptor beta chains below all came from one sample that was sequenced in a study of T cells in Graves' hyperthyroidism and ophthalmopathy. RNA transcripts yielded amplified TCR beta CDR3 regions. In the first-round RT-PCR of the TCR CDR3, the HTBI primer set was used. TCRdb recomputed calls from the multiplex PCR reads with MiXCR, one row per CDR3 protein. The sample carries hundreds of thousands of distinct CDR3 sequences, approximately 15% recorded once. Sequencing was done on a sample of blood. These receptors were obtained from a woman under 30 with Graves' hyperthyroidism.

This clonotype was seen repeatedly, ten times or more. The chain joins TRBV6-2 or TRBV6-3 to TRBJ2-7, with unresolved D. The germline V and J ends were trimmed by 8 bases and 6 bases, with 14 bases remaining between them. Looked up from germline, CDR1 is MNHEY and CDR2 is SVGEGT. This CDR3 spans 12 amino acids. CDR3 residues: CASSLFQVEQYF. In DNA, the CDR3 is TGTGCCAGCTCTCTCTTCCAGGTCGAGCAGTACTTC.

The J gene is TRBJ1-5, the V gene TRBV12-3 or TRBV12-4; D is undetermined. This CDR3 has 14 amino acids. Trimming removed 2 bases from V and 3 bases from J, with 8 bases in between. This CDR3 reads CASSLRVFNQPQHF. Here the CDR3 DNA reads TGTGCCAGCAGTTTACGGGTTTTCAATCAGCCCCAGCATTTT.

This clonotype was picked up a small number of times. This sequence may be a read error, since a much larger clone differs from it by one base. The chain recombines TRBV28 with TRBJ2-1; no clear D gene. The closer fit of TRBJ2-7 to the DNA end suggests the J call may be wrong. The CDR3 has 14 amino acids. Germline loops: CDR1 MDHEN, CDR2 SYDVKM. This CDR3 reads CASSPLRSYNEQYF. The CDR3 DNA sequence: TGTGCCAGCAGTCCTCTACGGTCCTACAATGAGCAGTACTTC.

Turning to this clonotype: A much larger clone is a single base away; this may be a read error. The chain carries TRBV7-9 and TRBJ2-1; 9 bases match TRBD1. The germline gives CDR1 SEHNR, CDR2 FQNEAQ (reference sequence). The CDR3 consists of 15 residues. V lost 4 bases and J lost 10; bases outside the gene matches: 11. CDR3 protein: CASSSPGTGLYEQFF. In DNA, the CDR3 is TGTGCCAGCAGCTCCCCCGGGACAGGGCTATACGAGCAGTTCTTC.

V and J are TRBV15 and TRBJ2-7, with 14 bases matching TRBD2. CDR1 LNHNV and CDR2 YYDKDF come from the germline V gene (reference sequence). V was pared by 1 base and J by 2 bases, with 13 bases of the junction left unmatched. The length of the CDR3 is 20 residues. The CDR3 coding sequence is TGTGCCACCAGCAGAGGTGTGCTCGGGAGACTAGCGGGAGGGCCCTACGAGCAGTACTTC. Translated, it gives CATSRGVLGRLAGGPYEQYF. Full variable domain (remainder filled in from reference TRBV15 and TRBJ2-7): DAMVIQNPRYQVTQFGKPVTLSCSQTLNHNVMYWYQQKSSQAPKLLFHYYDKDFNNEADTPDNFQSRRPNTSFCFLDIRSPGLGDTAMYLCATSRGVLGRLAGGPYEQYFGPGTRLTVT.

The rearrangement uses TRBV12-3 or TRBV12-4 and TRBJ1-5; TRBD1 matches at 11 bases. Trimming took 6 bases from V and 9 from J; bases not matched to a gene: 7. This CDR3 has 14 amino acids. CDR3 bases: TGTGCCAGCAGAGGACAGGGGGCCAGTGGGCCCCAGCATTTT. Translating gives CASRGQGASGPQHF.

CDR3 in DNA: TGTGCCAGCAGCCCTTTTCTTGATAAGGCGCAGTATTTT. This sequence encodes CASSPFLDKAQYF. V and J are TRBV5-4 and TRBJ2-3; unclear D gene. The CDR3 spans 13 residues. Trimming took off 4 bases at V and 10 bases at J, with 16 bases between the two ends. Germline-derived CDR1 and CDR2 are SGHNT and YYREEE (reference sequence).